The 26 T cell receptor beta chains given below trace back to one sample, sequenced in a study of blood T cell repertoires in COVID-19. Repertoires were generated with immunoSEQ multiplex PCR, while TCRdb's copy carries only in-frame clones and drops some. The sample yields some 150,000 clones, roughly 90% seen once. The material sequenced was PBMCs or T cells enriched from blood (not recorded which). Receptor source: a woman between 18 and 30 years old who had recovered from COVID-19.

In this sample, this clone turned up once. This chain connects TRBV25-1 to TRBJ1-6; the match to TRBD1 covers 10 bases. The CDR3 consists of 14 residues. Germline assignment: CDR1 MGHDK and CDR2 SYGVNS. Losses at the gene ends were 8 bases for V and 8 bases for J; bases not matched to a gene: 6. CDR3 in DNA: TGTGCCAGCTCGGTCGACAGGGGGCATTCACCCCTCCACTTT. Amino acid sequence: CASSVDRGHSPLHF.

This clone was found a few times. The V and J genes are TRBV5-1 and TRBJ2-7; D perhaps matches TRBD1 (5 bases). The CDR3 runs 13 residues. The germline gives CDR1 SGHRS, CDR2 YFSETQ. The V end was cut by 1 base, the J end by 5 bases, with 10 bases between. The CDR3 DNA reads as TGCGCCAGCAGCTTGACAGGCTTCAACGAGCAGTACTTC. This codes for CASSLTGFNEQYF.

The chain is built from TRBV2 and TRBJ1-5; TRBD1 is a possible D gene (5 bases). V was pared by 3 bases and J by 6 bases, with 15 bases between. The germline gives CDR1 SNHLY, CDR2 FYNNEI. The length of the CDR3 is 15 residues. Here the CDR3 DNA reads TGTGCCAGCAGTGATGAGGGGATGGAGGGTCAGCCCCAGCATTTT. This gives the protein CASSDEGMEGQPQHF.

The chain combines TRBV19 with TRBJ1-3; D is possibly TRBD1 (5 bases). This CDR3 has 15 residues. The V end lost 6 bases, the J end lost 0 bases, and 12 bases lay between the germline ends. Germline assignment: CDR1 LNHDA and CDR2 SQIVND (reference sequence). DNA of the CDR3: TGTGCCAGTAGGCCAACGGGGGGCTCTGGAAACACCATATATTTT. Translation: CASRPTGGSGNTIYF. Full variable domain (rest looked up from reference TRBV19 and TRBJ1-3): DGGITQSPKYLFRKEGQNVTLSCEQNLNHDAMYWYRQDPGQGLRLIYYSQIVNDFQKGDIAEGYSVSREKKESFPLTVTSAQKNPTAFYLCASRPTGGSGNTIYFGEGSWLTVV.

This clone appeared once. The chain is built from TRBV28 and TRBJ1-6; maybe TRBD1 (6 bases). V was pared by 2 bases and J by 9 bases, with 14 bases between. This CDR3 has 15 residues. Germline V lookup: CDR1 MDHEN, CDR2 SYDVKM. CDR3 amino acids: CASSLRQGWVSPLHF. The CDR3 DNA is TGTGCCAGCAGTTTACGCCAGGGGTGGGTTTCACCCCTCCACTTT.

J is TRBJ2-7 and V is TRBV20-1; TRBD1 matches at 8 bases. Germline CDR1 DFQATT, CDR2 SNEGSKA (reference sequence). CDR3 length equals 12 residues. V lost 3 bases to trimming and J lost 12 bases; unmatched junction nucleotides: 10. This chain's CDR3 is CSASRHDRGPYF. For the CDR3, the DNA is TGCAGTGCTAGTCGTCATGACAGGGGTCCGTACTTC.

The V gene is TRBV30, the J gene TRBJ2-3; 9 bases map to TRBD2. Germline V lookup: CDR1 GTSNPN, CDR2 SVGIG (reference sequence). This CDR3 contains 16 residues. With V trimmed by 0 bases and J by 4 bases, 8 bases remained unmatched. In nucleotides, the CDR3 is TGTGCCTGGAGTGTGGGGACTAGCATAGGAGCAGATACGCAGTATTTT. Translation: CAWSVGTSIGADTQYF.

The chain couples TRBV4-1 to TRBJ2-1, with a weak D call TRBD1 (6 bases). V shed 1 base and J shed 6 bases, with 16 bases lying between them. This CDR3 is built from 16 residues. Germline lookup yields CDR1 MGHRA and CDR2 YSYEKL. The chain's CDR3 is CASSQGTGSRGNEQFF. The CDR3 region has the DNA TGCGCCAGCAGCCAAGGCACAGGGAGCAGAGGCAATGAGCAGTTCTTC.

The chain couples TRBV27 to TRBJ2-1; 8 bases match TRBD1. V was clipped by 5 bases and J by 8 bases; unmatched bases: 8. This CDR3 contains 14 residues. Germline CDR1 is MNHEY and CDR2 is SMNVEV (reference sequence). The CDR3 sequence: CASSPGQGLYEQFF. In DNA form, the CDR3 reads TGTGCCAGCAGTCCCGGACAGGGTTTGTATGAGCAGTTCTTC.

CDR3 coding DNA: TGTGCCAGCAGTGACAGGGGTGGAACAGATACGCAGTATTTT. This translates into CASSDRGGTDTQYF. This sequence joins TRBV6-1 and TRBJ2-3, with a tentative D call TRBD1 (6 bases). Germline V gives CDR1 MNHNS, CDR2 SASEGT. V gave up 3 bases and J gave up 3 bases, with 10 bases separating them. This CDR3 is 14 amino acids long.

The genes are TRBV18 and TRBJ2-7; a possible D gene is TRBD2 (6 bases). Germline CDR1 and CDR2: KGHSH and LQKENI. The CDR3 consists of 16 residues. Trimming stripped 6 bases from V and 0 bases from J, with 18 bases between. The DNA of the CDR3 is TGTGCCAGCTCCCAGGACTATCCGCTTCCCTCCTACGAGCAGTACTTC. It is translated as CASSQDYPLPSYEQYF.

V gene TRBV9 combines with J gene TRBJ2-2, with 9 bases fitting TRBD2. The CDR3 contains 16 residues. J gave up 6 bases and V 0 bases, and 6 bases lay outside the gene matches. Germline V gene data show CDR1 as SGDLS and CDR2 as YYNGEE. The CDR3 nucleotides read TGTGCCAGCAGCGTAGTGGGGACTAGCCCTCCCGGGGAGCTGTTTTTT. Protein sequence: CASSVVGTSPPGELFF.

This clone was counted once. J is TRBJ2-6 and V is TRBV5-1, with 7 bases identical to TRBD1. Germline trimming cut 4 bases from V and 2 bases from J; bases unmatched to any gene: 6. The CDR3 spans 16 residues. CDR1 is SGHRS and CDR2 is YFSETQ in the germline V gene. The CDR3 region is CASSLGTGAGANVLTF. In DNA, the CDR3 is TGCGCCAGCAGCCTCGGCACAGGGGCTGGGGCCAACGTCCTGACTTTC. Combining the CDR3 with reference TRBV5-1 and TRBJ2-6 gives the whole variable domain KAGVTQTPRYLIKTRGQQVTLSCSPISGHRSVSWYQQTPGQGLQFLFEYFSETQRNKGNFPGRFSGRQFSNSRSEMNVSTLELGDSALYLCASSLGTGAGANVLTFGAGSRLTVL.

The V call is TRBV19, the J call TRBJ1-2; TRBD1 matches at 9 bases. V lost 4 bases to trimming and J lost 4 bases; unmatched junction nucleotides: 7. Germline-derived CDR1 and CDR2 are LNHDA and SQIVND (reference sequence). CDR3 length: 15 amino acids. CDR3 amino acids: CASSTPWTGAYGYTF. In nucleotides, the CDR3 is TGTGCCAGTAGTACACCCTGGACAGGGGCCTATGGCTACACCTTC.

The chain couples TRBV9 to TRBJ2-1; 12 positions agree with TRBD2. Germline V gives CDR1 SGDLS, CDR2 YYNGEE. CDR3 length equals 15 residues. Germline trimming cut 4 bases from V and 12 bases from J; bases unmatched to any gene: 11. CDR3 coding DNA: TGTGCCAGCAGCCCACGACTAGCGGGAGACATTGGGCAGTTCTTC. Its translation is CASSPRLAGDIGQFF.

The gene calls are TRBV28 and TRBJ2-3; D is undetermined. Germline V lookup: CDR1 MDHEN, CDR2 SYDVKM. The CDR3 totals 13 residues. V was pared by 4 bases and J by 6 bases, with 11 bases between. The chain's CDR3 is CASSSLHPDTQYF. CDR3 coding DNA: TGTGCCAGCAGTTCCTTACACCCCGATACGCAGTATTTT.

The chain couples TRBV7-2 to TRBJ2-1, with TRBD2 matching 8 bases. This CDR3 spans 17 amino acids. Germline loops: CDR1 SGHTA, CDR2 FQGNSA. Trimming took 7 bases from V and 4 from J; bases not matched to a gene: 15. CDR3 sequence reads: CASTPGGKIAGYNEQFF. CDR3 DNA: TGTGCCAGCACCCCGGGGGGAAAAATAGCGGGGTACAATGAGCAGTTCTTC.

The J gene is TRBJ2-2, the V gene TRBV27; possibly TRBD1 for D (5 bases). This CDR3 region has 15 residues. V lost 0 bases and J lost 6, with 11 bases in between. CDR1 MNHEY and CDR2 SMNVEV come from the germline V gene (reference sequence). CDR3 nucleotides: TGTGCCAGCAGTTTATCCAATCAGGGCCCCGGGGAGCTGTTTTTT. Protein product: CASSLSNQGPGELFF.

The chain employs TRBV4-2 and TRBJ2-7, with TRBD2 matching 10 bases. This CDR3 spans 16 amino acids. Germline CDR1 and CDR2: LGHNA and YNFKEQ. Trimming took 2 bases from V and 2 from J; bases not matched to a gene: 6. CDR3 sequence reads: CASSQTDLAGAYEQYF. The CDR3 bases are TGTGCCAGCAGCCAAACAGATCTAGCGGGAGCCTACGAGCAGTACTTC.

The chain combines TRBV6-2 or TRBV6-3 with TRBJ2-3; weak D call: TRBD2 (6 bases). V lost 6 bases, J lost 5 bases, and 18 bases lay in between. Germline assignment: CDR1 MNHEY and CDR2 SVGEGT. This CDR3 is 15 amino acids long. The CDR3: CASSRASEPGDTQYF. The CDR3 DNA follows: TGTGCCAGCAGCAGGGCTAGCGAGCCGGGAGATACGCAGTATTTT.

The chain links TRBV5-1 to TRBJ2-1; 11 bases match TRBD2. Per germline, CDR1 SGHRS and CDR2 YFSETQ. Trimming cost V 5 bases and J 1 base; bases outside gene matches: 5. The CDR3 extends over 16 amino acids. Written as DNA, the CDR3 is TGCGCCAGCAGGGAGAGACTAGCGGGATCCTACAATGAGCAGTTCTTC. This gives the protein CASRERLAGSYNEQFF. Full variable domain (remainder filled in from reference TRBV5-1 and TRBJ2-1): KAGVTQTPRYLIKTRGQQVTLSCSPISGHRSVSWYQQTPGQGLQFLFEYFSETQRNKGNFPGRFSGRQFSNSRSEMNVSTLELGDSALYLCASRERLAGSYNEQFFGPGTRLTVL.

The chain carries TRBV5-1 and TRBJ2-1; 12 nucleotides agree with TRBD2. The V segment lost 0 bases and the J segment 7 bases; nucleotides outside the gene matches: 11. CDR1 is SGHRS and CDR2 is YFSETQ in the germline V gene. CDR3 length: 18 amino acids. DNA for the CDR3: TGCGCCAGCAGCTTGGAGCCGACCCTAGCGGGAGGGTTGAATGAGCAGTTCTTC. Its translation: CASSLEPTLAGGLNEQFF.

The CDR3 is CSVGTTETQYF. The CDR3 DNA reads as TGCAGCGTCGGGACAACGGAGACCCAGTACTTC. The rearrangement joins TRBV29-1 to TRBJ2-5; a weak D match, TRBD1 (6 bases). The germline V gene has CDR1 SQVTM and CDR2 ANQGSEA. This CDR3 comprises 11 residues. V lost 6 bases, J lost 5 bases, and 10 bases lay in between. The full variable domain, completed using reference TRBV29-1 and TRBJ2-5, is SAVISQKPSRDICQRGTSLTIQCQVDSQVTMMFWYRQQPGQSLTLIATANQGSEATYESGFVIDKFPISRPNLTFSTLTVSNMSPEDSSIYLCSVGTTETQYFGPGTRLLVL.

The chain carries TRBV5-1 and TRBJ2-5; 16 positions agree with TRBD2. This CDR3 region has 17 residues. CDR1 is SGHRS, CDR2 YFSETQ, per germline. After removal of 4 bases from V and 5 bases from J, the junction contained 8 bases not matched to a gene. CDR3: CASSTGTSGRARETQYF. The CDR3 DNA is TGCGCCAGCAGCACGGGGACTAGCGGGAGGGCCCGTGAGACCCAGTACTTC.

The V and J genes are TRBV5-5 and TRBJ1-2; D is unresolved. Germline V CDR1 and CDR2: SGHKS, YYEKEE (reference sequence). V lost 0 bases and J lost 2, with 8 bases in between. The CDR3 has 14 amino acids. CDR3 bases: TGTGCCAGCAGCTTGGGCCAGATAAACTATGGCTACACCTTC. Amino acid sequence: CASSLGQINYGYTF.

As to this clone: The same CDR3 arises from other DNA sequences in this sample as well. The chain recombines TRBV6-5 with TRBJ2-7; 7 nucleotides agree with TRBD1. This CDR3 spans 14 amino acids. Trimming at V came to 6 bases and at J to 2 bases, leaving 7 bases not matched to a gene. Per germline, CDR1 MNHEY and CDR2 SVGAGI. The CDR3 spells CASSPRQGTYEQYF. The CDR3 coding sequence is TGTGCCAGCAGCCCCCGACAGGGAACCTACGAGCAGTACTTC.